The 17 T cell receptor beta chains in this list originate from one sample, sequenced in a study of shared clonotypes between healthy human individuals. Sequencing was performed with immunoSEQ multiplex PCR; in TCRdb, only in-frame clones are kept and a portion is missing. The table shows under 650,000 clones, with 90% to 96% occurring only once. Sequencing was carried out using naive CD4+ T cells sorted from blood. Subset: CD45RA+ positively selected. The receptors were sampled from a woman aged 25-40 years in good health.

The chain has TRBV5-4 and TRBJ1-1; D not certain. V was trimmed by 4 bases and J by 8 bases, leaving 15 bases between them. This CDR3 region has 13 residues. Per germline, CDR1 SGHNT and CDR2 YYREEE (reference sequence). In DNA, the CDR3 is TGTGCCAGCAGCCGCTCTCAAGGGCCCGAAGCTTTCTTT. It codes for CASSRSQGPEAFF.

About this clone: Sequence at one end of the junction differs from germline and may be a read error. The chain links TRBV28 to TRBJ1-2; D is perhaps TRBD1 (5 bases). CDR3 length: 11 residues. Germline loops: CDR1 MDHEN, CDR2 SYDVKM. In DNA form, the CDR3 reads TGTGCCAGCAGTTTATGGGGGGACCTCCACTTC. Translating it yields CASSLWGDLHF.

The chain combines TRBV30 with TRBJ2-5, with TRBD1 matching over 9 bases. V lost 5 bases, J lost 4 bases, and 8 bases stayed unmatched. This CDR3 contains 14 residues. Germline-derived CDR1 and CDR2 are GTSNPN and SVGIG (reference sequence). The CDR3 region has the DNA TGTGCCTGGCTACCGGGACAGGGAGGAGAGACCCAGTACTTC. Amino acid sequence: CAWLPGQGGETQYF.

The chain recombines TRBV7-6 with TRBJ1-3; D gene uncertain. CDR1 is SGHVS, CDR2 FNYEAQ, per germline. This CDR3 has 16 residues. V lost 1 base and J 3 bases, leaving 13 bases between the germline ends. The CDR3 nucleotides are TGTGCCAGCAGCTTAGGACACCCGGCGGGTGGAAACACCATATATTTT. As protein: CASSLGHPAGGNTIYF.

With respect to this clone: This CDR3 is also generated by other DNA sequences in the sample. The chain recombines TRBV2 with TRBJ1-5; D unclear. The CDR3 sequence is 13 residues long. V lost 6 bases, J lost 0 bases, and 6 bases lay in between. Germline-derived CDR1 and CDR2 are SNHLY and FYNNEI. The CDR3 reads CASRRDSNQPQHF. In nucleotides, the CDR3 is TGTGCCAGCAGGCGGGATAGCAATCAGCCCCAGCATTTT.

Here the CDR3 DNA reads TGTGCCAGCAGTGAAGCTCGCGAGGGCTACACCTTC. Encoded protein: CASSEAREGYTF. The rearrangement joins TRBV2 to TRBJ1-2, with D unresolved. Germline V gene sequence: CDR1 SNHLY, CDR2 FYNNEI. Trimming removed 0 bases at V and 8 bases at J, with 7 bases between. The CDR3 loop spans 12 amino acids.

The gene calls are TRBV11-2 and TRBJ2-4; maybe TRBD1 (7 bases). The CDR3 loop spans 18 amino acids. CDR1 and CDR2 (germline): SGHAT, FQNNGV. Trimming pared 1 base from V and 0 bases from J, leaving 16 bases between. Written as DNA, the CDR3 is TGTGCCAGCAGCTTAGGCCAGGGGGGACCTTTAGCCAAAAACATTCAGTACTTC. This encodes CASSLGQGGPLAKNIQYF.

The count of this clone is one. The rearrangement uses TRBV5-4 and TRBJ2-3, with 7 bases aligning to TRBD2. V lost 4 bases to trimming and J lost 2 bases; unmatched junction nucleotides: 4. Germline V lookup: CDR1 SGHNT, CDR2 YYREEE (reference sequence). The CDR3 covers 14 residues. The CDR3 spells CASSRLASTDTQYF. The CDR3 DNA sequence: TGTGCCAGCAGCCGACTAGCCTCCACAGATACGCAGTATTTT.

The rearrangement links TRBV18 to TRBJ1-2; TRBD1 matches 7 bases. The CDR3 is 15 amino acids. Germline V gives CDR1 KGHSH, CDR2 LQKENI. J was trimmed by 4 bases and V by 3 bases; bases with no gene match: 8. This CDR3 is CASSPEWDRTYGYTF. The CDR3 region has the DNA TGTGCCAGCTCACCCGAATGGGACAGAACCTATGGCTACACCTTC.

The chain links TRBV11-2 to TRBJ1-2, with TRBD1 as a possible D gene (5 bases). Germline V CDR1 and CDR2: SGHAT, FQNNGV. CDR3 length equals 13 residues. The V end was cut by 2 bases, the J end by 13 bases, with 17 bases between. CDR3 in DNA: TGTGCCAGCAGCTTATTGCTCTTAGGCGGGGGCACCTTC. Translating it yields CASSLLLLGGGTF.

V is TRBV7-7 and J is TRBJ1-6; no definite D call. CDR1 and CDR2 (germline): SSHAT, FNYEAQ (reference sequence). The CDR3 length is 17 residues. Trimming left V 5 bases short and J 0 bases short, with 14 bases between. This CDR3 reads CASSAGPKSSYNSPLHF. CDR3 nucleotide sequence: TGTGCCAGCAGCGCCGGACCGAAGAGCTCCTATAATTCACCCCTCCACTTT.

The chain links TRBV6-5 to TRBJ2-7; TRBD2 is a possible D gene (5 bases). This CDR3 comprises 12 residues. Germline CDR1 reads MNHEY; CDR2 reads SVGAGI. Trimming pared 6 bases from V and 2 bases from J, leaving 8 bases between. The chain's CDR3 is CASRGRTYEQYF. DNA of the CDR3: TGTGCCAGCAGAGGGAGAACCTACGAGCAGTACTTC.

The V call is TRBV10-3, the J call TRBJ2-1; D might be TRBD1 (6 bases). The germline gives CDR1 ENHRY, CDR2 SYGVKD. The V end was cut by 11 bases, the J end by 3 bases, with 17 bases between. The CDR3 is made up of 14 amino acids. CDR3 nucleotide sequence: TGTGCCGCCGCGTCTGGGACAAACTACAATGAGCAGTTCTTC. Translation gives CAAASGTNYNEQFF.

The chain's CDR3 is CARDRGGGGYGYTF. CDR3 DNA: TGTGCCCGGGACAGGGGCGGTGGTGGCTATGGCTACACCTTC. The chain employs TRBV30 and TRBJ1-2, with 10 bases fitting TRBD1. Germline values: CDR1 GTSNPN, CDR2 SVGIG (reference sequence). The trim removed 8 bases at V and 4 bases at J, leaving 10 bases unmatched. The CDR3 is made up of 14 amino acids.

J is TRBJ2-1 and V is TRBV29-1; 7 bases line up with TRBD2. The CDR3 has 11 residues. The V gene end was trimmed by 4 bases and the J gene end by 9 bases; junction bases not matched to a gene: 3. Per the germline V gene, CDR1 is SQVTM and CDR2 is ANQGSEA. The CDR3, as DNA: TGCAGCGTTGCCGCGGGAGTTGAGCAGTTCTTC. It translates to CSVAAGVEQFF.

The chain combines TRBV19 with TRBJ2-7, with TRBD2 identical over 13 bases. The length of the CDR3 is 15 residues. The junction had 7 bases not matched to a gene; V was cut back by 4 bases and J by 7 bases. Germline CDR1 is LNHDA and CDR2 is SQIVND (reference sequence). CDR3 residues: CASSTRTSGSREQYF. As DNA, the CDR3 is TGTGCCAGTAGTACCCGGACTAGCGGGAGTCGGGAGCAGTACTTC.

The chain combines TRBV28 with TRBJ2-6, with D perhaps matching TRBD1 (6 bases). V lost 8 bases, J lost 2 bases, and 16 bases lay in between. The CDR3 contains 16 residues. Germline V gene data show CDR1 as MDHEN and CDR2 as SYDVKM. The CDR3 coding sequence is TGTGCCAGCCGAAGGACAGTTGCTGCTGGGGCCAACGTCCTGACTTTC. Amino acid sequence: CASRRTVAAGANVLTF.